What follows are 28 T cell receptor beta chains derived from one specimen sequenced in a study of T cell responses to AZD1222 COVID-19 vaccine. Some clones are missing from TCRdb's copy, which holds only in-frame ones; the method was immunoSEQ multiplex PCR. The repertoire holds roughly 120,000 clones, with around 90% as singletons. The sequencing here drew on peripheral blood, taken on day 0 of AZD1222 vaccination. Every receptor here comes from an adult in good health.

The V call is TRBV11-3, the J call TRBJ2-1; 7 positions match TRBD2. Germline V CDR1 and CDR2: SGHNT, YENEEA. V was pared by 2 bases and J by 4 bases, with 8 bases of the junction left unmatched. This CDR3 is 16 amino acids long. The CDR3 sequence is CASSLRGAGAYNEQFF. In DNA, the CDR3 is TGTGCCAGCAGCTTACGTGGGGCGGGAGCTTACAATGAGCAGTTCTTC.

V usage is TRBV11-1 and J usage is TRBJ2-1; TRBD1 matches 9 bases. J lost 5 bases, V lost 7 bases, and 9 bases had no gene match. This CDR3 has 15 residues. Looked up from germline, CDR1 is SGHAT and CDR2 is FQDESV (reference sequence). CDR3 in DNA: TGTGCCAGCACCCCCGGGACAGGGAACCACAATGAGCAGTTCTTC. Its translation is CASTPGTGNHNEQFF.

The J gene is TRBJ2-1, the V gene TRBV29-1; perhaps TRBD2 as D (6 bases). V lost 3 bases to trimming and J lost 0 bases, with 9 bases between them. This CDR3 has 14 amino acids. CDR1 is SQVTM and CDR2 is ANQGSEA in the germline V gene. CDR3 loop: CSVEGRGSYNEQFF. DNA of the CDR3: TGCAGCGTTGAGGGGCGGGGCTCCTACAATGAGCAGTTCTTC.

The rearrangement links TRBV5-4 to TRBJ2-3; D may correspond to TRBD1 or TRBD2 (5 bases each). The CDR3 covers 14 residues. V dropped 0 bases and J dropped 2 bases, with 7 bases sitting between them. Germline CDR1 reads SGHNT; CDR2 reads YYREEE (reference sequence). CDR3 bases: TGTGCCAGCAGCTTGGTCGGGACCACAGATACGCAGTATTTT. Translated, it gives CASSLVGTTDTQYF.

This chain connects TRBV2 to TRBJ1-2, with a weak D call TRBD1 (6 bases). The V and J ends lost 8 bases and 2 bases respectively, with 18 bases between them. This CDR3 region has 15 residues. The V gene's germline CDR1 is SNHLY and CDR2 FYNNEI. The CDR3 DNA follows: TGTGCCAGCGGGGGGACATATGAGACAAACTATGGCTACACCTTC. Translated: CASGGTYETNYGYTF.

V usage is TRBV28 and J usage is TRBJ2-1; D may match TRBD1 or TRBD2 (5 bases each). The CDR3 sequence is 12 residues long. Trimming took 7 bases from V and 15 from J, leaving 19 bases between them. CDR1 is MDHEN, CDR2 SYDVKM, per germline. The chain's CDR3 is CASTTTSGTGFF. CDR3 bases: TGTGCCAGCACAACGACCTCCGGGACGGGGTTCTTC.

This chain joins TRBV28 and TRBJ2-3; the match to TRBD1 covers 8 bases. V dropped 3 bases and J dropped 3; count of bases not matched to a gene: 8. The CDR3 has 16 residues. CDR1 MDHEN and CDR2 SYDVKM come from the germline V gene. CDR3 sequence reads: CASSLTGTGSTDTQYF. Here the CDR3 DNA reads TGTGCCAGCAGTTTGACCGGGACAGGTTCTACAGATACGCAGTATTTT. Looking up the rest from reference TRBV28 and TRBJ2-3 gives the full variable domain: DVKVTQSSRYLVKRTGEKVFLECVQDMDHENMFWYRQDPGLGLRLIYFSYDVKMKEKGDIPEGYSVSREKKERFSLILESASTNQTSMYLCASSLTGTGSTDTQYFGPGTRLTVL.

This clone was detected only once. The rearrangement joins TRBV7-2 to TRBJ2-2; D is tentatively TRBD1 or TRBD2 (5 bases each). The length of the CDR3 is 17 residues. Germline loops: CDR1 SGHTA, CDR2 FQGNSA. Trimming removed 5 bases at V and 5 bases at J, with 21 bases between. CDR3 in amino acids: CASSHGGDQTRTGELFF. As DNA, the CDR3 is TGTGCCAGCAGCCACGGTGGGGACCAAACGAGGACCGGGGAGCTGTTTTTT.

V gene TRBV28 combines with J gene TRBJ1-6; 7 bases map to TRBD1. Germline loops: CDR1 MDHEN, CDR2 SYDVKM. V was pared by 5 bases and J by 7 bases, with 8 bases of the junction left unmatched. The CDR3 spans 15 residues. CDR3 region: CASSLRQGGNSPLHF. In nucleotides, the CDR3 is TGTGCCAGCAGTCTGCGACAGGGAGGGAATTCACCCCTCCACTTT.

The count of this clone is one. V gene TRBV10-3 combines with J gene TRBJ2-4; tentative D call: TRBD1 (5 bases). V was trimmed by 10 bases and J by 1 base, leaving 23 bases between them. The CDR3 is made up of 17 amino acids. Germline loops: CDR1 ENHRY, CDR2 SYGVKD. This CDR3 reads CATPRGSGISAKNIQYF. The CDR3 nucleotides are TGTGCCACCCCAAGGGGCAGTGGAATCTCTGCCAAAAACATTCAGTACTTC.

The chain has TRBV5-4 and TRBJ2-3; 9 bases fit TRBD2. V shed 2 bases and J 8 bases; nucleotides not matched to a gene: 12. Germline values: CDR1 SGHNT, CDR2 YYREEE (reference sequence). There are 16 residues in the CDR3. In DNA form, the CDR3 reads TGTGCCAGCAGCTTCGGGCCTAGCGGGGACCTCGGTACGCAGTATTTT. Protein sequence: CASSFGPSGDLGTQYF.

This clone has a single count. The chain employs TRBV18 and TRBJ1-4; D is ambiguous. Trimming pared 3 bases from V and 6 bases from J, leaving 8 bases between. CDR1 is KGHSH and CDR2 is LQKENI in the germline V gene. This CDR3 is 13 amino acids long. CDR3 sequence: CASSPRLDEKLFF. DNA of the CDR3: TGTGCCAGCTCACCGAGACTGGATGAAAAACTGTTTTTT. The whole variable domain, remainder taken from reference TRBV18 and TRBJ1-4, is NAGVMQNPRHLVRRRGQEARLRCSPMKGHSHVYWYRQLPEEGLKFMVYLQKENIIDESGMPKERFSAEFPKEGPSILRIQQVVRGDSAAYFCASSPRLDEKLFFGSGTQLSVL.

The V call is TRBV11-3, the J call TRBJ2-4; 11 nucleotides agree with TRBD1. The trim removed 5 bases at V and 8 bases at J, leaving 11 bases unmatched. Germline values: CDR1 SGHNT, CDR2 YENEEA. This CDR3 contains 16 residues. The CDR3 DNA follows: TGTGCCAGCAGCCTCGGACAGGGGGCCAGGTCGGACATTCAGTACTTC. Its protein is CASSLGQGARSDIQYF.

The genes are TRBV24-1 and TRBJ2-5; TRBD1 matches 9 bases. Per germline, CDR1 KGHDR and CDR2 SFDVKD. V shed 2 bases and J 5 bases; nucleotides not matched to a gene: 8. This CDR3 region has 16 residues. CDR3 sequence reads: CATSDSGQGIGETQYF. As DNA, the CDR3 is TGTGCCACCAGTGATTCAGGACAGGGGATAGGGGAGACCCAGTACTTC.

V is TRBV5-1 and J is TRBJ2-7; TRBD2 matches 9 bases. The CDR3 loop spans 17 amino acids. The V gene end was trimmed by 6 bases and the J gene end by 6 bases; junction bases not matched to a gene: 19. Germline loops: CDR1 SGHRS, CDR2 YFSETQ. Written as DNA, the CDR3 is TGCGCCAGCACCAAGGAAAAATTCAGCGGGAGGTCGTCCGAGCAGTACTTC. Its protein product is CASTKEKFSGRSSEQYF.

V and J are TRBV19 and TRBJ1-4; D is undetermined. Germline loops: CDR1 LNHDA, CDR2 SQIVND (reference sequence). Trimming cost V 5 bases and J 0 bases, with 10 bases left between them. This CDR3 is built from 15 residues. The CDR3 loop reads CASSARDATNEKLFF. The DNA of the CDR3 is TGTGCCAGTAGTGCCCGAGACGCAACTAATGAAAAACTGTTTTTT.

The chain couples TRBV19 to TRBJ2-7, with 8 bases that match TRBD1. In germline, CDR1 is LNHDA, CDR2 SQIVND (reference sequence). The V and J ends lost 6 bases and 0 bases, in that order; junction bases with no gene match: 4. The CDR3 length is 14 residues. The CDR3 loop is CASRGQASSYEQYF. CDR3 in DNA: TGTGCCAGTAGGGGACAGGCCAGCTCCTACGAGCAGTACTTC.

The chain carries TRBV5-1 and TRBJ1-1, with 8 bases fitting TRBD1. The CDR3 loop spans 14 amino acids. Trimming took 5 bases from V and 0 from J; bases not matched to a gene: 3. Germline V gene lookup returns CDR1 SGHRS and CDR2 YFSETQ. CDR3 in DNA: TGCGCCAGCAGTCCGGGACAGGTGAACACTGAAGCTTTCTTT. It is translated as CASSPGQVNTEAFF.

Here the CDR3 reads CASSPQRGEQFF. CDR3 in DNA: TGTGCCAGCAGCCCGCAGCGGGGGGAGCAGTTCTTC. The chain recombines TRBV3-1 (or the pseudogene TRBV3-2) with TRBJ2-1, with 8 bases that match TRBD2. The CDR3 is 12 residues long. Germline V gene lookup returns CDR1 LGHDT and CDR2 YNNKEL (reference sequence). Germline trimming cut 4 bases from V and 10 bases from J; bases unmatched to any gene: 3.

The chain couples TRBV20-1 to TRBJ1-1, with D perhaps matching TRBD1 (5 bases). Deletions cut 5 bases from V and 9 bases from J, with 13 bases between. CDR1 is DFQATT and CDR2 is SNEGSKA in the germline V gene (reference sequence). This CDR3 contains 11 residues. CDR3 DNA: TGCAGTGCTGGGTCGGGGCAGCAAGCTTTCTTT. Its translation is CSAGSGQQAFF.

V and J are TRBV5-1 and TRBJ1-5; D is ambiguous. Trimming took off 2 bases at V and 0 bases at J, with 9 bases between the two ends. CDR1 and CDR2 (germline): SGHRS, YFSETQ. The CDR3 covers 15 residues. The chain's CDR3 is CASSFDGHSNQPQHF. The CDR3 region has the DNA TGCGCCAGCAGCTTTGACGGCCATAGCAATCAGCCCCAGCATTTT.

The chain carries TRBV5-1 and TRBJ1-2, with a tentative D call TRBD1 (5 bases). Germline V lookup: CDR1 SGHRS, CDR2 YFSETQ. This CDR3 spans 14 amino acids. V lost 2 bases to trimming and J lost 6 bases, with 14 bases between them. DNA for the CDR3: TGCGCCAGCAGCTTTTCCGGGACGGAGAATGGCTACACCTTC. Residues: CASSFSGTENGYTF.

The gene calls are TRBV6-8 and TRBJ2-5; D may be TRBD2 (6 bases). CDR3 size: 13 residues. V was trimmed by 8 bases and J by 4 bases, leaving 14 bases between them. CDR1 MNHGY and CDR2 SAAAGT come from the germline V gene. This CDR3 reads CASSKRRGETQYF. CDR3 coding DNA: TGTGCCAGCTCAAAAAGGAGGGGAGAGACCCAGTACTTC.

This clone was seen only once. The chain joins TRBV15 to TRBJ1-2, with 12 bases lining up with TRBD1. V dropped 5 bases and J dropped 7; count of bases not matched to a gene: 5. The CDR3 totals 14 residues. Germline assignment: CDR1 LNHNV and CDR2 YYDKDF (reference sequence). The CDR3 coding sequence is TGTGCCACCAGCTACGGGACAGGGGGCGGTGGCTACACCTTC. Translated, it gives CATSYGTGGGGYTF.

The rearrangement joins TRBV7-8 to TRBJ1-3; 9 bases agree with TRBD1. Germline V lookup: CDR1 SGHVS, CDR2 FQNEAQ. The CDR3 extends over 16 amino acids. V lost 5 bases and J lost 0; bases outside the gene matches: 5. CDR3 amino acids: CASSRDRGTSGNTIYF. CDR3 nucleotide sequence: TGTGCCAGCAGCCGAGACAGGGGGACCTCTGGAAACACCATATATTTT.

The rearrangement joins TRBV2 to TRBJ1-5, with a weak D call TRBD1 (5 bases). The CDR3 consists of 14 residues. Trimming pared 2 bases from V and 8 bases from J, leaving 13 bases between. Germline CDR1 and CDR2: SNHLY and FYNNEI. CDR3 region: CASSESGIREPQHF. CDR3 nucleotide sequence: TGTGCCAGCAGTGAATCAGGGATCAGGGAGCCCCAGCATTTT. The entire variable domain, with the rest obtained from reference TRBV2 and TRBJ1-5, is as follows: EPEVTQTPSHQVTQMGQEVILRCVPISNHLYFYWYRQILGQKVEFLVSFYNNEISEKSEIFDDQFSVERPDGSNFTLKIRSTKLEDSAMYFCASSESGIREPQHFGDGTRLSIL.

This chain joins TRBV28 and TRBJ1-2; D is uncertain. V was shortened by 11 bases and J by 0 bases, with 7 bases between the two germline ends. The V gene's germline CDR1 is MDHEN and CDR2 SYDVKM. The CDR3 has 11 residues. CDR3 DNA sequence: TGTGCCTATGAAGCTAACTATGGCTACACCTTC. Its protein is CAYEANYGYTF.

The gene calls are TRBV15 and TRBJ1-2; 9 bases line up with TRBD1. The V gene end was trimmed by 1 base and the J gene end by 1 base; junction bases not matched to a gene: 4. CDR1 is LNHNV and CDR2 is YYDKDF in the germline V gene (reference sequence). This CDR3 is 16 amino acids long. The CDR3 DNA reads TGTGCCACCAGCAGAGGGAGGGACAGGGTTAACTATGGCTACACCTTC. The encoded protein is CATSRGRDRVNYGYTF.